Listed below are T cell receptor beta chains from one sample, sequenced in a study of T cells in Graves' hyperthyroidism and ophthalmopathy. TCRdb re-called the multiplex PCR reads through MiXCR, storing one row per CDR3 protein. The sample contains around 500,000 distinct CDR3 sequences, roughly 14% of which appear only once. Sequencing used blood. All receptors come from a woman aged 18-29 years with Graves' hyperthyroidism. CDR3s include the opening cysteine and the closing phenylalanine or tryptophan. The D gene is left open where the match is weak. Part of the rows lack a size; the others show once, few, many or a class for expanded clones.

>15|many|TRBV12-3/TRBV12-4|TRBJ2-1|TRBD2
TGTGCCAGCACCCTGACTAGCGGGAGGTGGAATGAGCAGTTCTTC
CASTLTSGRWNEQFF
>21|many|TRBV20-1|TRBJ2-3|TRBD2
TGCAGTGCTATACCACTACGGCTAGCGGGATTACAGGCAGAACTCACAGATACGCAGTATTTT
CSAIPLRLAGLQAELTDTQYF
>15|.|TRBV10-1|TRBJ1-4|TRBD1
TGCGCCAGCAGTGAGTCGACAGGGAAGGGTGAAAAACTGTTTTTT
CASSESTGKGEKLFF
>14|.|TRBV11-2|TRBJ2-7|TRBD2
TGTGCCAGCAGCTTAGACTTAGCGGGCTACGAGCAGTACTTC
CASSLDLAGYEQYF
>14|many|TRBV9|TRBJ2-7|.
TGTGCCAGCAGCCCTAGAACTACGACCCACGAGCAGTACTTC
CASSPRTTTHEQYF
>16|many|TRBV12-3/TRBV12-4|TRBJ2-2|TRBD2
TGTGCCAGCAGTGTCAGACTAGCGCCCAACACCGGGGAGCTGTTTTTT
CASSVRLAPNTGELFF
>14|.|TRBV7-9|TRBJ2-7|.
TGTGCCAGCAGCTTAGCGGGAGTACGCTACGAGCAGTACTTC
CASSLAGVRYEQYF
>18|.|TRBV12-3/TRBV12-4|TRBJ2-1|TRBD2
TGTGCCAGCAGTTCCCAGCCACATAGCGGGAGATTTTTCAATGAGCAGTTCTTC
CASSSQPHSGRFFNEQFF
>13|.|TRBV19|TRBJ2-1|.
TGTGCCAGTAGTATTTCAAGCTCGTCGGAAGAGTTCTTC
CASSISSSSEEFF
>14|many|TRBV7-2|TRBJ2-1|.
TGTGCCAGCAGCTTAAGGAGGGAAACAAGTGAGCAGTTCTTC
CASSLRRETSEQFF
>14|few|TRBV13|TRBJ2-1|.
TGTGCCAGCAGCTTCGGAATGGGGTCGGATGAGCAGTTCTTC
CASSFGMGSDEQFF
>14|.|TRBV2|TRBJ1-6|.
TGTGCCAGCACCCAGGGCTCCTATAATTCACCCCTCCACTTT
CASTQGSYNSPLHF
>18|.|TRBV2|TRBJ2-5|TRBD2
TGTGCCAGCAGTGAATCGACTAGCGGGAGGTATTATCAAGAGACCCAGTACTTC
CASSESTSGRYYQETQYF
>18|few|TRBV19|TRBJ2-1|.
TGTGCCAGTAGTATTACGGTCGTGGGGAGCCACTCCTACAATGAGCAGTTCTTC
CASSITVVGSHSYNEQFF
>14|many|TRBV6-1|TRBJ1-1|.
TGTGCCAGCGAGGACGTATCCATGAACACTGAAGCTTTCTTT
CASEDVSMNTEAFF
>13|many|TRBV12-3/TRBV12-4|TRBJ2-5|.
TGTGCCAGCAGTTTACGGTTACAAGAGACCCAGTACTTC
CASSLRLQETQYF
>14|many|TRBV2|TRBJ1-2|TRBD1
TGTGCCAGCTCGCTTGGGACAGGCGAATATGGCTACACCTTC
CASSLGTGEYGYTF
>13|many|TRBV20-1|TRBJ1-2|TRBD1
TGCAGTGCCTCTCGGACAGGGTTCGAAGGCTACACCTTC
CSASRTGFEGYTF
>11|few|TRBV27|TRBJ2-7|.
TGTGCCAGCAGGAGGGGACACGAGCAGTACTTC
CASRRGHEQYF
>18|few|TRBV14|TRBJ2-2|TRBD1
TGTGCCAGCAGCCAAGAGTCGGGACAGGGGTTTGGGGCCGGGGAGCTGTTTTTT
CASSQESGQGFGAGELFF
>16|many|TRBV30|TRBJ2-7|TRBD2
TGTGCCTGGAGTCCCCTTACTAGCGGGAGGGTCCACGAGCAGTACTTC
CAWSPLTSGRVHEQYF
>16|.|TRBV7-3|TRBJ2-2|.
TGTGCCAGCAGCTTGCTTGGGGGACCGAACACCGGGGAGCTGTTTTTT
CASSLLGGPNTGELFF
>14|many|TRBV5-1|TRBJ1-2|.
TGCGCCAGCAGCTTGGGCTCGGGAGACTATGGCTACACCTTC
CASSLGSGDYGYTF
>13|many|TRBV6-1|TRBJ1-3|.
TGTGCCAGCAGGACATTCTCTGGAAACACCATATATTTT
CASRTFSGNTIYF
>14|.|TRBV20-1|TRBJ2-1|.
TGCAGTGCTAGGGGTGACTGGGTCTACAATGAGCAGTTCTTC
CSARGDWVYNEQFF
>17|.|TRBV5-6|TRBJ2-2|.
TGTGCCAGCAGCTCGGAACAGGACAACGGGCGGACCGGGGAGCTGTTTTTT
CASSSEQDNGRTGELFF
>17|few|TRBV5-1|TRBJ2-5|TRBD2
TGCGCCAGCAGCTTTGGGACTAGCGGGAGGAAAGGAGAGACCCAGTACTTC
CASSFGTSGRKGETQYF
>16|few|TRBV5-6|TRBJ2-7|TRBD2
TGTGCCAGCAGCTTGGGTGGGGCTAGCGGAACCTACGAGCAGTACTTC
CASSLGGASGTYEQYF
>14|many|TRBV4-1|TRBJ2-5|.
TGCGCCAGCAGCCAAGAGGCTGGCCAAGAGACCCAGTACTTC
CASSQEAGQETQYF
>15|.|TRBV20-1|TRBJ2-1|TRBD2
TGCAGTGCTAGAGCGAGTAGCGGGAGGGCCCGGGAGCAGTTCTTC
CSARASSGRAREQFF
>14|.|TRBV12-3/TRBV12-4|TRBJ2-3|TRBD1
TGTGCCAGCAGTGTCGGACAGGGACGGGATACGCAGTATTTT
CASSVGQGRDTQYF
>18|many|TRBV11-1|TRBJ2-5|TRBD2
TGTGCCAGCAGCCAAGTACGCTCGGGACTAGCGGGAGGAGAGACCCAGTACTTC
CASSQVRSGLAGGETQYF
>16|many|TRBV12-3/TRBV12-4|TRBJ2-2|TRBD1
TGTGCCAGCAGTGGGAAGGACAGGGTGAACACCGGGGAGCTGTTTTTT
CASSGKDRVNTGELFF
>13|many|TRBV12-3/TRBV12-4|TRBJ2-2|.
TGTGCCAGCTGTGACCCTCCGGCCGGGGAGCTGTTTTTT
CASCDPPAGELFF
>15|.|TRBV24-1|TRBJ2-1|TRBD2
TGTGCCACCAGTGATTTATCGGGAGGGACGGATGAGCAGTTCTTC
CATSDLSGGTDEQFF
>14|few|TRBV6-5|TRBJ2-2|.
TGTGCCAGCAGTTACCCGGAGCGTGCCGGGGAGCTGTTTTTT
CASSYPERAGELFF
>15|many|TRBV20-1|TRBJ1-2|.
TGCAGTGCTAAGCCCCCAGGGGAAATGCTGCTTGGCTACACCTTC
CSAKPPGEMLLGYTF
>16|many|TRBV27|TRBJ2-5|TRBD2
TGTGCCAGCAGTCCTAGTGGAGCGGGACCCGGGGAGACCCAGTACTTC
CASSPSGAGPGETQYF
>15|many|TRBV6-1|TRBJ1-1|TRBD1
TGTGCCAGCAGTTATTCTACAGGGGAGAACACTGAAGCTTTCTTT
CASSYSTGENTEAFF
>12|many|TRBV12-3/TRBV12-4|TRBJ2-7|.
TGTGCCAGCAGTTACCTTCCATCCGAGCAGTACTTC
CASSYLPSEQYF
>15|many|TRBV7-8|TRBJ2-3|TRBD2
TGTGCCAGCAGCTGGGGGGGTGAGGGGACAGATACGCAGTATTTT
CASSWGGEGTDTQYF
>16|many|TRBV5-1|TRBJ2-2|.
TGCGCCAGCAGCTTGGCCTTCGTGGGGGGAGTCGGGGAGCTGTTTTTT
CASSLAFVGGVGELFF
>13|many|TRBV28|TRBJ1-2|.
TGTGCCAGCAGTATCAAGGGAATCTATGGCTACACCTTC
CASSIKGIYGYTF
>17|many|TRBV24-1|TRBJ2-3|.
TGTGCCACCAGTGATTTGTGGGGGGATAGCGCCACAGATACGCAGTATTTT
CATSDLWGDSATDTQYF
>14|many|TRBV2|TRBJ2-4|.
TGTGCCAGCAGTGAAAGTAAGGCCAAAAACATTCAGTACTTC
CASSESKAKNIQYF
>14|many|TRBV9|TRBJ1-2|.
TGTGCCAGCACCTCAGCCGGGCCCCTTTATGGCTACACCTTC
CASTSAGPLYGYTF
>13|many|TRBV18|TRBJ2-7|.
TGTGCCAGCTCAGCCGCACAGGACTACGAGCAGTACTTC
CASSAAQDYEQYF
>15|many|TRBV15|TRBJ1-3|TRBD1
TGTGCCACCAGCAGGGACAGGAGCTCTGGAAACACCATATATTTT
CATSRDRSSGNTIYF
>14|many|TRBV7-2|TRBJ1-4|TRBD1
TGTGCCAGCAGCCGACAGGGGGCCCTAGAAAAACTGTTTTTT
CASSRQGALEKLFF
>13|many|TRBV19|TRBJ1-1|.
TGTGCCAGTAGTCCATACGAGAACACTGAAGCTTTCTTT
CASSPYENTEAFF
>17|many|TRBV5-1|TRBJ2-7|.
TGCGCCAGCAGCTTCGGCCACAGAGGACCGGGCGGCTACGAGCAGTACTTC
CASSFGHRGPGGYEQYF
>14|.|TRBV28|TRBJ1-1|.
TGTGCCAGCAGTCCGCCCCCAGGGGTCCCTGAAGCTTTCTTT
CASSPPPGVPEAFF
>12|.|TRBV7-2|TRBJ2-5|.
TGTGCCAGCAGCGTGAGCCAGGAGACCCAGTACTTC
CASSVSQETQYF
>15|many|TRBV5-1|TRBJ2-1|.
TGCGCCAGCAGCACGTCTAGCAGACCCTCAGATGAGCAGTTCTTC
CASSTSSRPSDEQFF
>14|.|TRBV10-3|TRBJ1-1|TRBD1
TGTGCCATCATTCCGGGACAGGGGTTCGCTGAAGCTTTCTTT
CAIIPGQGFAEAFF